The 28 T cell receptor beta chains below were found in one sample sequenced in a study of blood T cell repertoires in COVID-19. Libraries were prepared by immunoSEQ multiplex PCR; TCRdb keeps only in-frame clonotypes and omits some of them. Found here are some 210,000 clones, 70% to 90% of them singletons; the top ten hold about 6.8%. Sequenced material: peripheral blood. These receptors originate from a woman in her thirties or forties who had recovered from COVID-19.

This chain uses TRBV9 with TRBJ2-2, with D perhaps TRBD2 (6 bases). This CDR3 spans 16 amino acids. Between the trimmed V and J ends, which lost 4 bases and 0 bases, there was a span of 13 bases. The germline V gene has CDR1 SGDLS and CDR2 YYNGEE. DNA for the CDR3: TGTGCCAGCAGCACACATGGGGAGGCGAACACCGGGGAGCTGTTTTTT. Its translation: CASSTHGEANTGELFF.

The V gene is TRBV21-1, the J gene TRBJ2-1; the table's D call TRBD2 went unverified against the DNA. TRBV21-1 is a pseudogene segment. The CDR3 length is 17 residues. DNA for the CDR3: TGTGCCAGCAGCAAAGGTGGGACTAGCGGGAGAAAGGATGAGCAGTTCTTC. Translation gives CASSKGGTSGRKDEQFF.

This clone was seen only a few times. The chain couples TRBV20-1 to TRBJ2-1; TRBD2 aligns across 9 bases. V shed 3 bases, J shed 9 bases, and the junction held 15 bases outside the gene matches. The CDR3 totals 16 residues. Germline assignment: CDR1 DFQATT and CDR2 SNEGSKA (reference sequence). CDR3 protein: CSASGSAGGPGGEQFF. The CDR3 DNA is TGCAGTGCTAGTGGTTCGGCGGGAGGGCCTGGTGGTGAGCAGTTCTTC.

The chain combines TRBV29-1 with TRBJ2-1, with 8 bases matching TRBD2. Germline CDR1 is SQVTM and CDR2 is ANQGSEA. Unmatched junction bases numbered 7, after V lost 6 bases and J lost 0 bases. The CDR3 is 15 residues long. CDR3 loop: CSVPTSESSYNEQFF. DNA of the CDR3: TGCAGCGTACCGACTAGCGAGAGCTCCTACAATGAGCAGTTCTTC.

The count of this clone is one. The rearrangement links TRBV20-1 to TRBJ2-2; 9 bases map to TRBD2. Per the germline V gene, CDR1 is DFQATT and CDR2 is SNEGSKA (reference sequence). J was trimmed by 4 bases and V by 3 bases; bases with no gene match: 9. This CDR3 region has 16 residues. The CDR3 region is CSASGTSSPSTGELFF. Here the CDR3 DNA reads TGCAGTGCTAGTGGGACTAGCAGTCCATCCACCGGGGAGCTGTTTTTT.

The gene calls are TRBV27 and TRBJ2-1; TRBD1 matches 9 bases. The CDR3 spans 18 residues. J was trimmed by 7 bases and V by 2 bases; bases with no gene match: 15. Germline V gene data show CDR1 as MNHEY and CDR2 as SMNVEV (reference sequence). The CDR3 is CASSLTPPDRGVKNEQFF. CDR3 DNA: TGTGCCAGCAGTTTAACCCCCCCCGACAGGGGGGTAAAGAATGAGCAGTTCTTC.

The chain uses TRBV4-3 and TRBJ2-5; 9 nucleotides line up with TRBD1. This CDR3 contains 15 residues. CDR1 is LGHNA and CDR2 is YSLEER in the germline V gene. V shed 0 bases, J shed 4 bases, and the junction held 3 bases outside the gene matches. The CDR3 is CASSQEHRGRETQYF. The CDR3 bases are TGCGCCAGCAGCCAAGAACACAGGGGGCGAGAGACCCAGTACTTC.

The rearrangement joins TRBV19 to TRBJ1-5; 10 bases line up with TRBD1. Germline trimming cut 4 bases from V and 6 bases from J; bases unmatched to any gene: 21. The CDR3 length is 20 residues. CDR1 LNHDA and CDR2 SQIVND come from the germline V gene (reference sequence). CDR3 sequence: CASSTSGGTGEPLFPQPQHF. CDR3 nucleotide sequence: TGTGCCAGTAGTACCTCAGGAGGGACAGGGGAACCCTTGTTTCCTCAGCCCCAGCATTTT.

The CDR3 nucleotides read TGCGCCAGCAGCCCGGTAGCGGGCACAGATACGCAGTATTTT. It is translated as CASSPVAGTDTQYF. The chain recombines TRBV5-1 with TRBJ2-3, with D maybe TRBD2 (6 bases). With 4 bases removed from V and 1 base from J, the gap between germline ends came to 10 bases. The CDR3 is made up of 14 amino acids. Germline CDR1 and CDR2: SGHRS and YFSETQ.

CDR3 loop: CASSSPSGSGDEQFF. The CDR3 nucleotides are TGTGCCAGCAGTTCACCTAGCGGGAGCGGCGATGAGCAGTTCTTC. V usage is TRBV28 and J usage is TRBJ2-1; 10 bases match TRBD2. Germline lookup yields CDR1 MDHEN and CDR2 SYDVKM. The trim removed 4 bases at V and 8 bases at J, leaving 8 bases unmatched. The CDR3 length is 15 residues.

Of note for this clone: This CDR3 is also generated by other DNA sequences in the sample. V usage is TRBV27 and J usage is TRBJ1-5; D is ambiguous. Trimming pared 4 bases from V and 3 bases from J, leaving 7 bases between. This CDR3 is built from 13 residues. Germline V gene sequence: CDR1 MNHEY, CDR2 SMNVEV (reference sequence). CDR3 sequence: CASSSGYNQPQHF. The DNA of the CDR3 is TGTGCCAGCAGTTCAGGATACAATCAGCCCCAGCATTTT.

This chain uses TRBV27 with TRBJ2-2; no definite D call. Germline assignment: CDR1 MNHEY and CDR2 SMNVEV (reference sequence). The length of the CDR3 is 13 residues. With 5 bases removed from V and 7 bases from J, the gap between germline ends came to 11 bases. The CDR3 region is CASSPRGRGELFF. Written as DNA, the CDR3 is TGTGCCAGCAGTCCCCGAGGTCGCGGGGAGCTGTTTTTT.

V and J are TRBV7-2 and TRBJ2-3, with 13 bases aligning to TRBD2. With 4 bases clipped from V and 5 bases from J, the junction kept 6 bases outside the gene matches. CDR1 is SGHTA and CDR2 is FQGNSA in the germline V gene. The CDR3 is made up of 16 amino acids. CDR3 sequence: CASSWRTSGRRDTQYF. CDR3 DNA: TGTGCCAGCAGCTGGCGGACTAGCGGGAGACGAGATACGCAGTATTTT.

This chain uses TRBV5-1 with TRBJ2-7; D possibly corresponds to TRBD2 (5 bases). The CDR3 totals 14 residues. Trimming pared 4 bases from V and 2 bases from J, leaving 13 bases between. The V gene's germline CDR1 is SGHRS and CDR2 YFSETQ. The CDR3 region is CASSIGDRTYEQYF. Written as DNA, the CDR3 is TGCGCCAGCAGCATCGGGGATCGTACCTACGAGCAGTACTTC.

The CDR3 region is CASSGQASSGANVLTF. The CDR3 nucleotides read TGCGCCAGCAGCGGACAGGCGAGCTCTGGGGCCAACGTCCTGACTTTC. V and J are TRBV5-1 and TRBJ2-6; TRBD1 aligns across 7 bases. The germline CDR1 and CDR2 sequences are SGHRS and YFSETQ. V lost 4 bases to trimming and J lost 0 bases; unmatched junction nucleotides: 4. The CDR3 extends over 16 amino acids.

The chain is built from TRBV5-1 and TRBJ1-4; D uncertain. CDR3 size: 15 residues. Trimming pared 0 bases from V and 0 bases from J, leaving 6 bases between. CDR1 is SGHRS, CDR2 YFSETQ, per germline. The CDR3 region is CASSLDTSTNEKLFF. The CDR3 bases are TGCGCCAGCAGCTTGGACACCTCAACTAATGAAAAACTGTTTTTT.

The V and J genes are TRBV30 and TRBJ2-5; TRBD2 matches at 9 bases. V lost 2 bases and J lost 4; bases outside the gene matches: 20. This CDR3 is built from 19 residues. Per the germline V gene, CDR1 is GTSNPN and CDR2 is SVGIG (reference sequence). CDR3 in amino acids: CAWSPLGGLARSGGETQYF. The CDR3 nucleotides read TGTGCCTGGAGTCCGCTAGGGGGACTAGCACGTAGCGGTGGAGAGACCCAGTACTTC. Supplemented by reference TRBV30 and TRBJ2-5, the full variable domain reads SQTIHQWPATLVQPVGSPLSLECTVEGTSNPNLYWYRQAAGRGLQLLFYSVGIGQISSEVPQNLSASRPQDRQFILSSKKLLLSDSGFYLCAWSPLGGLARSGGETQYFGPGTRLLVL.

This chain connects TRBV12-3 or TRBV12-4 to TRBJ1-2; a weak D match, TRBD1 (5 bases). V dropped 2 bases and J dropped 7 bases, with 11 bases sitting between them. CDR3 length: 13 amino acids. The CDR3 spells CASSLLGLGGYTF. CDR3 bases: TGTGCCAGCAGTTTACTGGGGCTAGGTGGCTACACCTTC.

This chain links TRBV20-1 with TRBJ1-1; D perhaps matches TRBD1 (5 bases). The V gene's germline CDR1 is DFQATT and CDR2 SNEGSKA (reference sequence). CDR3 size: 15 residues. With 3 bases removed from V and 0 bases from J, the gap between germline ends came to 14 bases. The DNA of the CDR3 is TGCAGTGCTAGTATCCCAGGGCAGATGAACACTGAAGCTTTCTTT. Protein product: CSASIPGQMNTEAFF.

CDR3 amino acids: CASSIGEASGSYEQYF. The CDR3 nucleotides are TGTGCCAGTAGTATAGGGGAGGCTAGCGGGAGCTACGAGCAGTACTTC. The V call is TRBV19, the J call TRBJ2-7; 10 bases agree with TRBD2. CDR3 length: 16 residues. Trimming at V came to 1 base and at J to 3 bases, leaving 6 bases not matched to a gene. Per the germline V gene, CDR1 is LNHDA and CDR2 is SQIVND (reference sequence).

This rearrangement joins TRBV6-5 to TRBJ2-5, with a tentative D call TRBD1 (5 bases). Trimming pared 11 bases from V and 0 bases from J, leaving 16 bases between. The CDR3 sequence is 14 residues long. Germline V gene lookup returns CDR1 MNHEY and CDR2 SVGAGI. CDR3 sequence reads: CAGQVPGYQETQYF. DNA for the CDR3: TGTGCCGGCCAGGTCCCAGGGTACCAAGAGACCCAGTACTTC.

The chain carries TRBV7-2 and TRBJ1-2; tentatively, D is TRBD1 (5 bases). The CDR3 sequence is 14 residues long. The V end lost 2 bases, the J end lost 7 bases, and 14 bases lay between the germline ends. Per germline, CDR1 SGHTA and CDR2 FQGNSA. The CDR3 is CASSLSKGLSGYTF. The DNA of the CDR3 is TGTGCCAGCAGCTTAAGTAAGGGGCTCTCTGGCTACACCTTC.

J is TRBJ2-1 and V is TRBV10-3, with TRBD2 as a possible D gene (6 bases). Germline CDR1 reads ENHRY; CDR2 reads SYGVKD. The V end lost 4 bases, the J end lost 3 bases, and 16 bases lay between the germline ends. The length of the CDR3 is 16 residues. DNA for the CDR3: TGTGCCATCAGTGTGGAGGGCCAAAGGGTCTACAATGAGCAGTTCTTC. Its protein product is CAISVEGQRVYNEQFF.

This clone was counted between two and nine times. The rearrangement joins TRBV18 to TRBJ1-5; TRBD1 matches at 7 bases. This CDR3 is built from 15 residues. CDR1 is KGHSH and CDR2 is LQKENI in the germline V gene. V lost 3 bases, J lost 5 bases, and 7 bases stayed unmatched. The CDR3 region is CASSPGQARDQPQHF. The CDR3 bases are TGTGCCAGCTCACCCGGACAGGCAAGAGATCAGCCCCAGCATTTT.

The table lists this clone with a few counts. This rearrangement joins TRBV5-4 to TRBJ1-2; perhaps TRBD1 as D (6 bases). The CDR3 sequence is 14 residues long. The germline CDR1 and CDR2 sequences are SGHNT and YYREEE (reference sequence). The ends were cut back, 2 bases at V and 7 bases at J, with 15 bases in the middle. The DNA for the CDR3 is TGTGCCAGCAGCTTCCACAGGGAGGGGTTTGGCTACACCTTC. Translating gives CASSFHREGFGYTF.

The rearrangement joins TRBV4-1 to TRBJ2-3; D is undetermined. Germline CDR1 and CDR2: MGHRA and YSYEKL. The CDR3 loop spans 15 amino acids. With 0 bases removed from V and 0 bases from J, the gap between germline ends came to 7 bases. DNA for the CDR3: TGCGCCAGCAGCCAAGATGACGGGAGCACAGATACGCAGTATTTT. It yields the protein CASSQDDGSTDTQYF.

This clone was detected once. The chain couples TRBV5-1 to TRBJ2-1; perhaps TRBD2 as D (5 bases). The ends were cut back, 4 bases at V and 0 bases at J, with 11 bases in the middle. The CDR3 is 15 residues long. The germline gives CDR1 SGHRS, CDR2 YFSETQ. CDR3 sequence (DNA): TGCGCCAGCAGCGCTTTAGCGTCCTCCTACAATGAGCAGTTCTTC. It is translated as CASSALASSYNEQFF.

V and J are TRBV19 and TRBJ1-2; D perhaps matches TRBD1 (6 bases). Trimming took 5 bases from V and 8 from J, leaving 15 bases between them. CDR1 is LNHDA and CDR2 is SQIVND in the germline V gene (reference sequence). The length of the CDR3 is 13 residues. The CDR3 DNA reads TGTGCCAGTAGTGTCGACAGGATAGTAGGCTACACCTTC. The encoded protein is CASSVDRIVGYTF.